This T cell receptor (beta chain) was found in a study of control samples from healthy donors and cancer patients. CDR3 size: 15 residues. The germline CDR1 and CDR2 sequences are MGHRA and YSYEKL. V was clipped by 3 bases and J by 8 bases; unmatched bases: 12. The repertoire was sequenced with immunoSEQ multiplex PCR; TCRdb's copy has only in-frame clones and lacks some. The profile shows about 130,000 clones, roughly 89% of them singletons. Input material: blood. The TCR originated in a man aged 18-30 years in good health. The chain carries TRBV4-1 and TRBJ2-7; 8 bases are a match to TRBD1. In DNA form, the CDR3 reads TGCGCCAGCAGCCAGCCCCGGGACAGGCGTGCGCAGCAGTACTTC. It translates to CASSQPRDRRAQQYF.